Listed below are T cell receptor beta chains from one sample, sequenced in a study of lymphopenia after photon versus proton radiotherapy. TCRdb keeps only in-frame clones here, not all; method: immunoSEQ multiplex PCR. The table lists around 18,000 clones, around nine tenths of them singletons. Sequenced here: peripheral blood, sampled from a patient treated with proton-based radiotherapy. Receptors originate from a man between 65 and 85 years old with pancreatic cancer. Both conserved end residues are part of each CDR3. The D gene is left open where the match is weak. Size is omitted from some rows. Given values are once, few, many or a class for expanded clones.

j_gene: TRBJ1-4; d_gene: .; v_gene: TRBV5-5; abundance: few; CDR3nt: TGTGCCAGCAGCTTGAATGGGGGGACTGGAGAAAAACTGTTTTTT; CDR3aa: CASSLNGGTGEKLFF
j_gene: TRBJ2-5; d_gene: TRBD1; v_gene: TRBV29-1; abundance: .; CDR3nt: TGCAGCCATGGATCCGGGACAGGGAGGCAAGAGACCCAGTACTTC; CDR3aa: CSHGSGTGRQETQYF
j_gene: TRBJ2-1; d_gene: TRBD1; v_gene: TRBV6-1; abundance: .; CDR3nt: TGTGCCAGCACCTTGGACAGGGGAGGCGCTGAGCAGTTCTTC; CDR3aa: CASTLDRGGAEQFF
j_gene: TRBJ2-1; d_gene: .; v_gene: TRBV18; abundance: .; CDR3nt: TGTGCCAGCTCACCACCTGGTCGAGGCGGCTCCAGGCAGTTCTTC; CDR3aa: CASSPPGRGGSRQFF
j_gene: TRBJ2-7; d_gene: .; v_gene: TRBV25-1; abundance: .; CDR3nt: TGTGCCAGCCCAGGAGGGGTGGTAACCTACGAGCAGTACTTC; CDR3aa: CASPGGVVTYEQYF
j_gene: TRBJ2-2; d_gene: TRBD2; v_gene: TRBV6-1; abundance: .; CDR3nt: TGTGCCAGCAGTGCATCCAGCGGGAACACCGGGGGGCTGTTTTTT; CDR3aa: CASSASSGNTGGLFF
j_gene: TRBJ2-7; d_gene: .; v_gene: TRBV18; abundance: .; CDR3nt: TGTGCCAGCTCACCACCATTCGCGGGGAGAAAATACGAGCAGTACTTC; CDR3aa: CASSPPFAGRKYEQYF
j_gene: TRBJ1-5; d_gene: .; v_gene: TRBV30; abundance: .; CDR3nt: TGTGCCTGGGGCCTACAGGGAAATCAGCCCCAGCATTTT; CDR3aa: CAWGLQGNQPQHF
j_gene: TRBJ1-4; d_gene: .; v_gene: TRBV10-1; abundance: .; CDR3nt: TGCGACCAGCAGTACCCAACTAATGAAAAACTGTTTTTT; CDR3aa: CDQQYPTNEKLFF
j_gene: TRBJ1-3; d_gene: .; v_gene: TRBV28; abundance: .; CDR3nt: TGTGCCAGCACTACGGGCAGCTCTGGAAACACCATATATTTT; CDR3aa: CASTTGSSGNTIYF
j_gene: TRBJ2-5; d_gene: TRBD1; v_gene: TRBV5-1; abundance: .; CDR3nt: TGCGCCAGCAGAACCACAGGGGTTCAAGAGACCCAGTACTTC; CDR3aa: CASRTTGVQETQYF
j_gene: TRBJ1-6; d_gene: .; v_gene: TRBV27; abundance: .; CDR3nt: TGTGCCAGCAAAGACTATCAGGCTGGAGACTTACTGAGCTCCTATAATTCACCCCTCCACTTT; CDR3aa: CASKDYQAGDLLSSYNSPLHF
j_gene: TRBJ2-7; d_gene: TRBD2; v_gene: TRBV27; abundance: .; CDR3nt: TGTGCCAGCAGTCCCCTAGCGGGAGGGCCGAGGAACGGGCAGTACTTC; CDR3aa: CASSPLAGGPRNGQYF
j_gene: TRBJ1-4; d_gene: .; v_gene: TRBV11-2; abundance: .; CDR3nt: TGTGCCAGCAGCTTAGAAAGGGGTGGCTCGAAACTGTTTTTT; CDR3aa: CASSLERGGSKLFF
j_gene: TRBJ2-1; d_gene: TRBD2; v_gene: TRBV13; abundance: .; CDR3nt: TGTGCCAGCAGCTTTGCTAGCGGGAGATACAATGAGCAGTTCTTC; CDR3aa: CASSFASGRYNEQFF
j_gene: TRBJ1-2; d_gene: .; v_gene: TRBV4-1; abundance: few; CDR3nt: TGCGCCAGCAGCCAACCCCCAAATGGCTACACCTTC; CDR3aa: CASSQPPNGYTF
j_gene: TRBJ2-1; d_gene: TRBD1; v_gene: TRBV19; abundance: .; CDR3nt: TGTGCCAGTAGTAAGCTCAGACAGGGTTACAATGAGCAGTTCTTC; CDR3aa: CASSKLRQGYNEQFF
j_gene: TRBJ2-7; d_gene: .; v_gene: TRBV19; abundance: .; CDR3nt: TGTGCCAGTAGTATTCTGAGCGGATCGAAGCACGAGCAGTACTTC; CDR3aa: CASSILSGSKHEQYF
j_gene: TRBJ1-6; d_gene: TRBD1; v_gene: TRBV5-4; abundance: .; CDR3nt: TGTGCCAGCAGCTCGGGGGGACAGGCTATTAATTCACCCCTCCACTTT; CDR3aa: CASSSGGQAINSPLHF
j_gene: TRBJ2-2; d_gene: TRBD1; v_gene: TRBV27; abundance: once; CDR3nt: TGTGCCAGCAGTTTATCCATGACAGGGGGCCGGGAGCTGTTTTTT; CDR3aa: CASSLSMTGGRELFF
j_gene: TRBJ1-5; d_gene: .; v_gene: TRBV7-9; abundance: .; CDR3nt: TGTGCCAGCAGCTTATGGGGGCAGGGTGAACAGCCCCAGCATTTT; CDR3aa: CASSLWGQGEQPQHF
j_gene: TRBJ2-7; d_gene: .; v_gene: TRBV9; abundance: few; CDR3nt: TGTGCCAGCAGCGCAAGATCACAGGGCAACGAGCAGTACTTC; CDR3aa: CASSARSQGNEQYF